This T cell receptor beta chain was documented in a study of shared clonotypes between healthy human individuals. The length of the CDR3 is 11 residues. V was pared by 6 bases and J by 9 bases, with 13 bases between. In germline, CDR1 is DFQATT, CDR2 SNEGSKA (reference sequence). Some clones are missing from TCRdb's copy, which holds only in-frame ones; the method was immunoSEQ multiplex PCR. The sample lists about 460,000 clones, 70% to 80% occurring once. The TCR originated in a woman in her thirties or forties in good health. Some clones in this sample may be carry-over from other donors' samples. The sequenced sample consisted of PBMCs. The rearrangement links TRBV20-1 to TRBJ2-3; a weak D match, TRBD2 (5 bases). The CDR3 coding sequence is TGCAGTGCCCATGGACGGAGGACGCAGTATTTT. It translates to CSAHGRRTQYF.